Listed below are T cell receptor beta chains from one sample, sequenced in a study of T cell responses to AZD1222 COVID-19 vaccine. Profiling relied on immunoSEQ multiplex PCR, and the TCRdb table lists in-frame clones only, not all of them. Here the sample spans 110,000 to 150,000 clones, about nine tenths being singletons. The source material was peripheral blood, sampled on day 0 of AZD1222 vaccination. Receptor source: an adult in good health. CDR3s include the opening cysteine and the closing phenylalanine or tryptophan. A D gene is named only where the DNA matches it firmly. A row's size may be missing; if present it is once, few, many or a size class.

cdr3_nt	cdr3_aa	v_call	clone_size	j_call	d_call
TGTGCCAGCAGAAAGACTACCACAGATACGCAGTATTTT	CASRKTTTDTQYF	TRBV6-5	-	TRBJ2-3	-
TGCAGTGCTAGGACCATCAATGAGCAGTTCTTC	CSARTINEQFF	TRBV20-1	-	TRBJ2-1	-
TGTGCCAGCAGTTACGTCACCACCTACGAGCAGTACTTC	CASSYVTTYEQYF	TRBV6-2/TRBV6-3	-	TRBJ2-7	-
TGTGCCAGCGGGTGGTCTGGGGAAAGTGAAGCTTTCTTT	CASGWSGESEAFF	TRBV27	-	TRBJ1-1	-
TGTGCCAGCAGTACCGGGACAGGCTACGAGCAGTACTTC	CASSTGTGYEQYF	TRBV27	once	TRBJ2-7	TRBD1
TGTGCCAGCAGTTGGGGGACAGCCTCCTACAATGAGCAGTTCTTC	CASSWGTASYNEQFF	TRBV6-5	-	TRBJ2-1	TRBD1
TGTGCCAGCAGCAACACCCTCGAGCAGTACTTC	CASSNTLEQYF	TRBV6-5	-	TRBJ2-7	-
TGTGCCAGCAGCCCAAACGCCTCGGGGGGAAACACCATATATTTT	CASSPNASGGNTIYF	TRBV6-5	-	TRBJ1-3	-
TGTGCCAGCTCACCAACCCTGGGTGCTTTGGAGGTCACAGATACGCAGTATTTT	CASSPTLGALEVTDTQYF	TRBV18	-	TRBJ2-3	-
TGTGCCAGCAGCTTCGGGGGGGACTATGGCTACACCTTC	CASSFGGDYGYTF	TRBV5-4	-	TRBJ1-2	-
TGTGCCAGCAACGTAGCGGGAGCGGGCACAGATACGCAGTATTTT	CASNVAGAGTDTQYF	TRBV5-8	once	TRBJ2-3	TRBD2
TGTGCCAGCAGTGCGGTAGCGGGATCCTACAATGAGCAGTTCTTC	CASSAVAGSYNEQFF	TRBV6-4	few	TRBJ2-1	TRBD2
TGTGCCTGGGTTCCCATGTTGGTTAGCACAGATACGCAGTATTTT	CAWVPMLVSTDTQYF	TRBV30	-	TRBJ2-3	-
TGTGCCAGTAAGAACTCCGGGACCGCTACCCGGGATCAGCCCCAGCATTTT	CASKNSGTATRDQPQHF	TRBV19	-	TRBJ1-5	-
TGCGCCAGCAGCTTGGAAGGCTATGGCTACACCTTC	CASSLEGYGYTF	TRBV5-1	-	TRBJ1-2	-
TGTGCCAGCTCACCATTTCTTGGAGGGGCGGACTACGAGCAGTACTTC	CASSPFLGGADYEQYF	TRBV18	few	TRBJ2-7	-
TGTGCCAGCAAGCACCTAACAGGGTTCTCCGGGGAGCTGTTTTTT	CASKHLTGFSGELFF	TRBV7-8	-	TRBJ2-2	-
TGTGCCAGCAGCCTTATGGACAGCTACAATGAGCAGTTCTTC	CASSLMDSYNEQFF	TRBV14	-	TRBJ2-1	-
TGTGCCACCAGGCCCTCCGGCCTCGAAAAACTGTTTTTT	CATRPSGLEKLFF	TRBV2	-	TRBJ1-4	-
TGTGCCAGCAGCGTGATGGGGCGGGAGGGGTTCGGCAATGAGCAGTTCTTC	CASSVMGREGFGNEQFF	TRBV9	-	TRBJ2-1	TRBD2
TGTGCCAGCGGAAAGGTACAGGGTGGGAATTCACCCCTCCACTTT	CASGKVQGGNSPLHF	TRBV28	-	TRBJ1-6	-
TGTGCCAGCAGAGGGACCACCATATATTTT	CASRGTTIYF	TRBV12-3/TRBV12-4	-	TRBJ1-3	-
TGCGCCAGCAGCCCATGGACCGGTAGCAATCAGCCCCAGCATTTT	CASSPWTGSNQPQHF	TRBV5-1	-	TRBJ1-5	-
TGCGCCAGCAGCCAAGAGCGTAACCGGTACGAGCAGTACTTC	CASSQERNRYEQYF	TRBV4-1	-	TRBJ2-7	-
TGTGCCACCAGCAGAGAAAGTCGACGTTTGCCCCAGCATTTT	CATSRESRRLPQHF	TRBV15	-	TRBJ1-5	-
TGTGCCAGCAGCCAAATGGGGCGGGGCCTCTACAATGAGCAGTTCTTC	CASSQMGRGLYNEQFF	TRBV14	once	TRBJ2-1	-
TGTGCCAGCAGTTTAGCCCAGAACACTGAAGCTTTCTTT	CASSLAQNTEAFF	TRBV27	-	TRBJ1-1	-
TGTGCCAGCAGTTTGACAGGGGATCCGTACACTGAAGCTTTCTTT	CASSLTGDPYTEAFF	TRBV27	-	TRBJ1-1	TRBD1
TGTGCCAGCAGTGAATACGGACTAGCCGTCGAGCAGTACTTC	CASSEYGLAVEQYF	TRBV6-1	-	TRBJ2-7	TRBD2
TGTGCCAGCAAGCTAGCGCAAAACACCGGGGAGCTGTTTTTT	CASKLAQNTGELFF	TRBV13	-	TRBJ2-2	-
TGCGCCAGCAGCTTGGGTCCCCCCCAAGAGACCCAGTACTTC	CASSLGPPQETQYF	TRBV5-1	once	TRBJ2-5	-
TGTGCCAGCAGTCGGTCCGGGCTCTATGGCTACACCTTC	CASSRSGLYGYTF	TRBV2	-	TRBJ1-2	-
TGCGCCAGCAGCTCCGGGACAGCCCAAGAGACCCAGTACTTC	CASSSGTAQETQYF	TRBV5-1	-	TRBJ2-5	TRBD1
TGTGCCAGCAGTTCAGGGGGCGGATGGGGCTACACCTTC	CASSSGGGWGYTF	TRBV6-5	-	TRBJ1-2	TRBD1
TGTGCCAGTAGTATAGCCCGAACAAGGAAAGGCTACACCTTC	CASSIARTRKGYTF	TRBV19	-	TRBJ1-2	-
TGCGCCAGCAGTGTTCTAGGCCCTAAGGATGAGCAGTTCTTC	CASSVLGPKDEQFF	TRBV10-2	-	TRBJ2-1	-
TGTGCCAGCAGCCAAGATCCCCGCGCGAATAATTCACCCCTCCACTTT	CASSQDPRANNSPLHF	TRBV4-2	-	TRBJ1-6	-
TGTGCCAGCAGCTTGGTAGTCGGTATTAAAGCCTACGAGCAGTACTTC	CASSLVVGIKAYEQYF	TRBV5-5	-	TRBJ2-7	-
TGTGCCACCCGGGGGAGACTTGAGCAGTTCTTC	CATRGRLEQFF	TRBV2	-	TRBJ2-1	-
TGTGCCAGCAGCCCCTGGACAGGGATCGAGCAGTACTTC	CASSPWTGIEQYF	TRBV3-1/TRBV3-2	-	TRBJ2-7	TRBD1
TGTGCCAGCAGTACCCCGGACAGGGGTGAGCAAGAGACCCAGTACTTC	CASSTPDRGEQETQYF	TRBV6-9	-	TRBJ2-5	TRBD1
TGTGCCAGCAGCCCGACGGGAAGGGGGACTGAAGCTTTCTTT	CASSPTGRGTEAFF	TRBV7-2	-	TRBJ1-1	-
TGTGCCAGCAGTTTCTTAGGACAGGGGGCGACCTACGAGCAGTACTTC	CASSFLGQGATYEQYF	TRBV27	-	TRBJ2-7	TRBD1
TGTGCCAGCAGTTTCGGACAGCCCTACGAGCAGTACTTC	CASSFGQPYEQYF	TRBV27	-	TRBJ2-7	-
TGTGCCACCAGCAGAGATCGGACAGTCCAAGAGACCCAGTACTTC	CATSRDRTVQETQYF	TRBV15	-	TRBJ2-5	-
TGTGCCAGTAGTGTAGGGACTAGCGGTACCTACAATGAGCAGTTCTTC	CASSVGTSGTYNEQFF	TRBV19	-	TRBJ2-1	TRBD2
TGTGCCAGCAGCTTGGGCAGGTGGTGGTATGGCTACACCTTC	CASSLGRWWYGYTF	TRBV11-2	-	TRBJ1-2	-
TGTGCCAGCGCGGACGGAACCTACGAGCAGTACTTC	CASADGTYEQYF	TRBV13	-	TRBJ2-7	-
TGTGCCAGCAGCTTAGCAACCGCCAGCTACACCTTC	CASSLATASYTF	TRBV7-9	-	TRBJ1-2	-
TGCGCCAGCAGCTTGGAGGATCTCTGGAGGGAGCAGTACTTC	CASSLEDLWREQYF	TRBV5-1	-	TRBJ2-7	-
TGTGCCAGCAGTTACTTCGGACCCGCCAACACTGAAGCTTTCTTT	CASSYFGPANTEAFF	TRBV6-5	-	TRBJ1-1	-
TGTGCCAGCAGATCCGGGGGCGCCTATGGCTACACCTTC	CASRSGGAYGYTF	TRBV9	-	TRBJ1-2	-
TGTGCCAGCGGGGGAGGACCCCTTTTCCCAGATACGCAGTATTTT	CASGGGPLFPDTQYF	TRBV2	-	TRBJ2-3	-
TGTGCCAGCAGCTTAGCGCTTTCAAACAGGGACACCGGGGAGCTGTTTTTT	CASSLALSNRDTGELFF	TRBV7-8	-	TRBJ2-2	-
TGTGCCAGCAGCCACTGGGGACAACAAGAGACCCAGTACTTC	CASSHWGQQETQYF	TRBV11-2	-	TRBJ2-5	-